This TCR beta chain was captured by sequencing in a study of T cell changes during pregnancy in multiple sclerosis. Per germline, CDR1 ENHRY and CDR2 SYGVKD. Deletions cut 2 bases from V and 3 bases from J, with 22 bases between. CDR3 length equals 18 residues. Clones were read by immunoSEQ multiplex PCR, and TCRdb kept only the in-frame ones, dropping some. This repertoire shows tens of thousands of clones, approximately 92% found once; its top ten account for 6.8%. This sequence originates from a female donor with multiple sclerosis, enrolled in a pregnancy study. The gene calls are TRBV10-3 and TRBJ1-2; D possibly corresponds to TRBD1 (6 bases). This specimen was CD8+ T cells from peripheral blood mononuclear cells, taken in the third trimester of pregnancy. The CDR3 nucleotides are TGTGCCATCAGTGAGCTAGCAGGGGCCGCCATGATGGACTATGGCTACACCTTC. Residues: CAISELAGAAMMDYGYTF.